A selection of T cell receptor beta chains follows, all from one sample in a study of CD8+ T cells in alopecia areata. Some clones are missing from TCRdb's copy, which holds only in-frame ones; the method was immunoSEQ multiplex PCR. Of about 160,000 clones in the sample, 60% were seen once. The source material was CD4+ T cells sorted from blood, sampled at week 24, from a patient treated with tofacitinib. These receptors were taken from a human donor with alopecia areata. Each CDR3 is given with its conserved first and last residue. The D gene is left open where the match is weak. Clone size is shown for a subset of rows, as once, few, many or a class of expanded clone.

j_gene: TRBJ2-6
v_gene: TRBV30
d_gene: TRBD1
abundance: .
CDR3aa: CAWNPGGAGANVLTF
CDR3nt: TGTGCCTGGAATCCAGGGGGCGCGGGGGCCAACGTCCTGACTTTC

j_gene: TRBJ1-5
v_gene: TRBV30
d_gene: .
abundance: once
CDR3aa: CAWSFPRDQPQHF
CDR3nt: TGTGCCTGGAGTTTTCCACGAGATCAGCCCCAGCATTTT

j_gene: TRBJ1-6
v_gene: TRBV2
d_gene: .
abundance: .
CDR3aa: CASMREDTNNSPLHF
CDR3nt: TGTGCCAGCATGAGGGAAGACACAAATAATTCACCCCTCCACTTT

j_gene: TRBJ2-7
v_gene: TRBV29-1
d_gene: .
abundance: .
CDR3aa: CSVVLDSYEQYF
CDR3nt: TGCAGCGTTGTTTTAGACTCCTACGAGCAGTACTTC

j_gene: TRBJ2-5
v_gene: TRBV9
d_gene: TRBD2
abundance: .
CDR3aa: CASSVEAGAGTQYF
CDR3nt: TGTGCCAGCAGCGTGGAAGCGGGGGCGGGGACCCAGTACTTC

j_gene: TRBJ1-1
v_gene: TRBV15
d_gene: .
abundance: .
CDR3aa: CATSRDGVGGAFF
CDR3nt: TGTGCCACCAGCAGAGATGGAGTCGGGGGGGCTTTCTTT

j_gene: TRBJ1-5
v_gene: TRBV4-2
d_gene: .
abundance: .
CDR3aa: CASEFTGSGVGNQPQHF
CDR3nt: TGTGCCAGCGAGTTTACAGGGAGTGGAGTAGGCAATCAGCCCCAGCATTTT

j_gene: TRBJ1-2
v_gene: TRBV27
d_gene: .
abundance: .
CDR3aa: CASGRVSGYTF
CDR3nt: TGTGCCAGCGGTAGGGTTAGTGGCTACACCTTC

j_gene: TRBJ1-6
v_gene: TRBV10-3
d_gene: .
abundance: .
CDR3aa: CAITRDMNSPLHF
CDR3nt: TGTGCCATCACCCGGGACATGAATTCACCCCTCCACTTT

j_gene: TRBJ1-3
v_gene: TRBV4-1
d_gene: TRBD1
abundance: .
CDR3aa: CASSRTGSSGNTIYF
CDR3nt: TGCGCCAGCAGCCGGACAGGGAGCTCTGGAAACACCATATATTTT

j_gene: TRBJ2-5
v_gene: TRBV25-1
d_gene: .
abundance: .
CDR3aa: CASSIGLQETQYF
CDR3nt: TGTGCCAGCAGTATAGGACTGCAAGAGACCCAGTACTTC

j_gene: TRBJ2-5
v_gene: TRBV7-9
d_gene: .
abundance: .
CDR3aa: CASSSTGLTQYF
CDR3nt: TGTGCCAGCAGCTCTACCGGGTTGACCCAGTACTTC

j_gene: TRBJ2-3
v_gene: TRBV30
d_gene: .
abundance: .
CDR3aa: CAWSGGQTFTDTQYF
CDR3nt: TGTGCCTGGAGTGGCGGACAGACGTTCACAGATACGCAGTATTTT

j_gene: TRBJ2-4
v_gene: TRBV4-1
d_gene: TRBD1
abundance: .
CDR3aa: CASSQRQGAAKNIQYF
CDR3nt: TGCGCCAGCAGCCAGAGACAGGGAGCAGCCAAAAACATTCAGTACTTC

j_gene: TRBJ1-1
v_gene: TRBV6-5
d_gene: .
abundance: .
CDR3aa: CASSYRVGGTEAFF
CDR3nt: TGTGCCAGCAGTTACCGTGTGGGGGGGACTGAAGCTTTCTTT

j_gene: TRBJ2-1
v_gene: TRBV30
d_gene: .
abundance: .
CDR3aa: CAWSVNTSPYNEQFF
CDR3nt: TGTGCCTGGAGTGTAAACACTAGCCCCTACAATGAGCAGTTCTTC

j_gene: TRBJ1-6
v_gene: TRBV6-1
d_gene: .
abundance: .
CDR3aa: CASSGTANNSPLHF
CDR3nt: TGTGCCAGCAGTGGGACAGCGAATAATTCACCCCTCCACTTT

j_gene: TRBJ2-2
v_gene: TRBV5-6
d_gene: .
abundance: .
CDR3aa: CASSFSSGARGRRELFF
CDR3nt: TGTGCCAGCAGCTTTAGCAGCGGCGCCCGGGGCCGGCGGGAGCTGTTTTTT

j_gene: TRBJ1-1
v_gene: TRBV10-3
d_gene: .
abundance: few
CDR3aa: CAIKQTVGPGHEAFF
CDR3nt: TGTGCCATCAAGCAAACCGTTGGACCAGGGCACGAAGCTTTCTTT

j_gene: TRBJ2-5
v_gene: TRBV20-1
d_gene: .
abundance: .
CDR3aa: CSARDGETQYF
CDR3nt: TGCAGTGCTAGAGATGGAGAGACCCAGTACTTC

j_gene: TRBJ2-3
v_gene: TRBV30
d_gene: TRBD1
abundance: once
CDR3aa: CAWMRWGQGTDTQYF
CDR3nt: TGTGCCTGGATGAGGTGGGGACAGGGGACAGATACGCAGTATTTT

j_gene: TRBJ2-2
v_gene: TRBV2
d_gene: .
abundance: .
CDR3aa: CAGRTMNTGELFF
CDR3nt: TGTGCCGGCCGGACTATGAACACCGGGGAGCTGTTTTTT

j_gene: TRBJ2-7
v_gene: TRBV29-1
d_gene: .
abundance: few
CDR3aa: CSVGIGPGHNYEQYF
CDR3nt: TGCAGCGTTGGAATAGGACCGGGACACAACTACGAGCAGTACTTC

j_gene: TRBJ2-5
v_gene: TRBV4-2
d_gene: .
abundance: .
CDR3aa: CASSQDWGAGTQYF
CDR3nt: TGTGCCAGCAGCCAAGACTGGGGAGCGGGGACCCAGTACTTC

j_gene: TRBJ2-7
v_gene: TRBV30
d_gene: TRBD1
abundance: .
CDR3aa: CAWINPGDRGSYEQYF
CDR3nt: TGTGCCTGGATCAACCCCGGGGACAGGGGGTCCTACGAGCAGTACTTC

j_gene: TRBJ2-1
v_gene: TRBV30
d_gene: .
abundance: .
CDR3aa: CAYKGLGIRYNEQFF
CDR3nt: TGTGCCTACAAAGGCCTCGGAATAAGGTACAATGAGCAGTTCTTC

j_gene: TRBJ1-1
v_gene: TRBV16
d_gene: .
abundance: .
CDR3aa: CASSQPTGRESTEAFF
CDR3nt: TGTGCCAGCAGCCAGCCGACAGGTCGGGAATCCACTGAAGCTTTCTTT

j_gene: TRBJ2-1
v_gene: TRBV11-2
d_gene: TRBD2
abundance: .
CDR3aa: CASSYGTSGGFKYNEQFF
CDR3nt: TGTGCCAGCAGCTACGGGACTAGCGGGGGTTTCAAATACAATGAGCAGTTCTTC

j_gene: TRBJ2-5
v_gene: TRBV4-1
d_gene: TRBD2
abundance: .
CDR3aa: CASSQGTAAGEQYF
CDR3nt: TGCGCCAGCAGCCAAGGGACCGCCGCGGGGGAGCAGTACTTC

j_gene: TRBJ2-5
v_gene: TRBV6-6
d_gene: .
abundance: .
CDR3aa: CASSRGPQETQYF
CDR3nt: TGTGCCAGCAGCCGGGGACCGCAAGAGACCCAGTACTTC

j_gene: TRBJ2-2
v_gene: TRBV5-6
d_gene: .
abundance: .
CDR3aa: CASTSRAGELFF
CDR3nt: TGTGCCAGCACCAGTCGCGCCGGGGAGCTGTTTTTT

j_gene: TRBJ1-4
v_gene: TRBV11-2
d_gene: TRBD1
abundance: .
CDR3aa: CASSNIRDRVENEKLFF
CDR3nt: TGTGCCAGCAGCAATATCCGGGACAGGGTTGAGAATGAAAAACTGTTTTTT

j_gene: TRBJ2-2
v_gene: TRBV7-2
d_gene: .
abundance: .
CDR3aa: CASSLTRTGELFF
CDR3nt: TGTGCCAGCAGCTTGACCCGCACCGGGGAGCTGTTTTTT

j_gene: TRBJ2-3
v_gene: TRBV10-3
d_gene: .
abundance: once
CDR3aa: CAISESTRRGDAQYF
CDR3nt: TGTGCCATCAGTGAGTCGACTAGGCGGGGCGATGCGCAGTATTTT

j_gene: TRBJ2-3
v_gene: TRBV12-5
d_gene: TRBD1
abundance: once
CDR3aa: CASGLVQGARTDTQYF
CDR3nt: TGTGCTAGTGGTTTGGTACAGGGGGCGCGGACAGATACGCAGTATTTT

j_gene: TRBJ2-1
v_gene: TRBV29-1
d_gene: .
abundance: .
CDR3aa: CSVEIGQVNEQFF
CDR3nt: TGCAGCGTTGAAATAGGGCAAGTGAATGAGCAGTTCTTC

j_gene: TRBJ2-3
v_gene: TRBV29-1
d_gene: .
abundance: .
CDR3aa: CSVALRLWADTQYF
CDR3nt: TGCAGCGTTGCTCTTCGGCTTTGGGCAGATACGCAGTATTTT

j_gene: TRBJ1-5
v_gene: TRBV5-1
d_gene: TRBD1
abundance: .
CDR3aa: CASSLVPRTGSNQPQHF
CDR3nt: TGCGCCAGCAGCTTGGTTCCCCGGACAGGGAGCAATCAGCCCCAGCATTTT

j_gene: TRBJ2-3
v_gene: TRBV7-8
d_gene: .
abundance: .
CDR3aa: CASSLFPGTQYF
CDR3nt: TGTGCCAGCAGCTTGTTCCCCGGTACGCAGTATTTT

j_gene: TRBJ1-2
v_gene: TRBV15
d_gene: .
abundance: .
CDR3aa: CATSRDETENYGYTF
CDR3nt: TGTGCCACCAGCAGAGATGAAACAGAAAACTATGGCTACACCTTC

j_gene: TRBJ2-2
v_gene: TRBV30
d_gene: TRBD1
abundance: .
CDR3aa: CAWTRTGSAHTGELFF
CDR3nt: TGTGCCTGGACCCGGACAGGGTCGGCCCACACCGGGGAGCTGTTTTTT

j_gene: TRBJ1-6
v_gene: TRBV6-5
d_gene: .
abundance: .
CDR3aa: CASQRVGFSPLHF
CDR3nt: TGTGCCAGCCAGAGGGTCGGATTTTCACCCCTCCACTTT

j_gene: TRBJ1-2
v_gene: TRBV6-1
d_gene: .
abundance: .
CDR3aa: CASSEVLGQLAGGYTF
CDR3nt: TGTGCCAGCAGTGAAGTGCTGGGACAACTCGCCGGTGGCTACACCTTC

j_gene: TRBJ1-6
v_gene: TRBV27
d_gene: .
abundance: .
CDR3aa: CASSLRARNSPLHF
CDR3nt: TGTGCCAGCAGTTTACGGGCAAGAAATTCACCCCTCCACTTT

j_gene: TRBJ1-1
v_gene: TRBV29-1
d_gene: .
abundance: .
CDR3aa: CSVEPRLSENTEAFF
CDR3nt: TGCAGCGTTGAACCCCGACTGTCAGAGAACACTGAAGCTTTCTTT

j_gene: TRBJ1-1
v_gene: TRBV29-1
d_gene: .
abundance: few
CDR3aa: CSVRDLQNTEAFF
CDR3nt: TGCAGCGTTCGGGACTTGCAGAACACTGAAGCTTTCTTT

j_gene: TRBJ1-1
v_gene: TRBV25-1
d_gene: .
abundance: .
CDR3aa: CASSWTGTEAFF
CDR3nt: TGTGCCAGCAGCTGGACGGGCACTGAAGCTTTCTTT

j_gene: TRBJ1-1
v_gene: TRBV27
d_gene: .
abundance: .
CDR3aa: CASSLQGRTEAFF
CDR3nt: TGTGCCAGCAGTTTACAGGGGAGGACTGAAGCTTTCTTT